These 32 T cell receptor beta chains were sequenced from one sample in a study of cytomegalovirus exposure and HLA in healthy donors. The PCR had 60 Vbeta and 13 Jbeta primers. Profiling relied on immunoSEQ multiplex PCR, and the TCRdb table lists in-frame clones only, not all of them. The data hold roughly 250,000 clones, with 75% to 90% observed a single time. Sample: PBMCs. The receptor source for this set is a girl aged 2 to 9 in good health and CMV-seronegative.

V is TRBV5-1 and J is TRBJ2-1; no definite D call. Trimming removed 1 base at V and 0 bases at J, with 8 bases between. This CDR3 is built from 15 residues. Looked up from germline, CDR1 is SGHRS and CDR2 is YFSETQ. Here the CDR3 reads CASSLYELSYNEQFF. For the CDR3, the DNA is TGCGCCAGCAGCTTGTATGAGCTCTCCTACAATGAGCAGTTCTTC.

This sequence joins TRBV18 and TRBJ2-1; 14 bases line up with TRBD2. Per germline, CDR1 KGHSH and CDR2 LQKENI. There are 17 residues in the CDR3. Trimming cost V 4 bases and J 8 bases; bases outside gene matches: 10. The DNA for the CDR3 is TGTGCCAGCTCACTCACCTGGACTAGCGGGAGGTCGGATGAGCAGTTCTTC. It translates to CASSLTWTSGRSDEQFF.

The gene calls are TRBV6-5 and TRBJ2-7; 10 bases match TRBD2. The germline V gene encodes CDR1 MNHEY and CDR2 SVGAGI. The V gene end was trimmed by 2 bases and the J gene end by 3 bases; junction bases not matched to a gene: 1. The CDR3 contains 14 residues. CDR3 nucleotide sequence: TGTGCCAGCAGTTACGCTAGCGGGAGCTACGAGCAGTACTTC. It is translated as CASSYASGSYEQYF.

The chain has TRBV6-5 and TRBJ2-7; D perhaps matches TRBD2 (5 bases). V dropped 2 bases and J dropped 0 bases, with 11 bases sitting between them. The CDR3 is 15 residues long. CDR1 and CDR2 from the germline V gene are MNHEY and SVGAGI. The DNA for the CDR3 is TGTGCCAGCAGTTACCGAGGGAGCAACTCCTACGAGCAGTACTTC. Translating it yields CASSYRGSNSYEQYF.

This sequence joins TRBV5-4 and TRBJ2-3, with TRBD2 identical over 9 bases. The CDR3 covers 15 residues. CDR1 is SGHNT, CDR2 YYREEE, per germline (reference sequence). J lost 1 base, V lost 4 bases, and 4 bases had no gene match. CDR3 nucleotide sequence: TGTGCCAGCAGCCCACCTAGCGGGGGCACAGATACGCAGTATTTT. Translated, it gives CASSPPSGGTDTQYF.

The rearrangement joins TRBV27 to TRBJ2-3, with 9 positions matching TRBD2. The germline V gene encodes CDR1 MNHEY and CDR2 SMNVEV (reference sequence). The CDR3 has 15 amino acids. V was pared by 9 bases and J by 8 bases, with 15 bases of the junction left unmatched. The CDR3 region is CASLSGGGRAVTQYF. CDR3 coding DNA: TGTGCCAGTCTATCCGGGGGCGGGAGGGCCGTTACGCAGTATTTT.

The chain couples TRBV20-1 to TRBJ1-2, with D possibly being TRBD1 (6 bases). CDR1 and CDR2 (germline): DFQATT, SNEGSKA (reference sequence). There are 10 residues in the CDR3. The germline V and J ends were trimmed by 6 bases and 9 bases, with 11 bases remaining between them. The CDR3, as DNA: TGCAGTGCAGGACAGAGTCGCTACACCTTC. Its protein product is CSAGQSRYTF.

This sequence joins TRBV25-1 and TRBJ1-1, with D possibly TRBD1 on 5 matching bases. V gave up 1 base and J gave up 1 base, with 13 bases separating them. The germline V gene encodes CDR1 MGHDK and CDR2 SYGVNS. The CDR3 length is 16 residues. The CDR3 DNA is TGTGCCAGCAGTGAATGGAAAGGGGATGGGAACACTGAAGCTTTCTTT. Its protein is CASSEWKGDGNTEAFF. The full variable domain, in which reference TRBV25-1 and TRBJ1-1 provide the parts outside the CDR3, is EADIYQTPRYLVIGTGKKITLECSQTMGHDKMYWYQQDPGMELHLIHYSYGVNSTEKGDLSSESTVSRIRTEHFPLTLESARPSHTSQYLCASSEWKGDGNTEAFFGQGTRLTVV.

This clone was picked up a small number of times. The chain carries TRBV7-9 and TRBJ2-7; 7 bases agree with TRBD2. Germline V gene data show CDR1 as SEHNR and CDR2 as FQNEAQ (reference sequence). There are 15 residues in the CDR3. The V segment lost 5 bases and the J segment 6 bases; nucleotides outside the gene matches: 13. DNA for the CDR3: TGTGCCAGCAGCCCTGGGAGGGCCCCTTACTTCGAGCAGTACTTC. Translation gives CASSPGRAPYFEQYF.

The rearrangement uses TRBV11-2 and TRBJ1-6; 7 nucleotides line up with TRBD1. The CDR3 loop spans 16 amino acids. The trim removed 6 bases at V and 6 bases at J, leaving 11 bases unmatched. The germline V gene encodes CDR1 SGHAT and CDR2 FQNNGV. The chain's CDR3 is CASSKTGEVTNSPLHF. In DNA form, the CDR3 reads TGTGCCAGCAGTAAAACAGGGGAAGTGACTAATTCACCCCTCCACTTT.

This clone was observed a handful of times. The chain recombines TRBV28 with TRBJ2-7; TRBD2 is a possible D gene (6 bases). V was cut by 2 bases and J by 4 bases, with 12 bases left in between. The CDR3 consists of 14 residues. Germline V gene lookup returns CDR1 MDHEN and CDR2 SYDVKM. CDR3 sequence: CASSLRDFVYEQYF. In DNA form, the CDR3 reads TGTGCCAGCAGTTTAAGGGACTTTGTATACGAGCAGTACTTC.

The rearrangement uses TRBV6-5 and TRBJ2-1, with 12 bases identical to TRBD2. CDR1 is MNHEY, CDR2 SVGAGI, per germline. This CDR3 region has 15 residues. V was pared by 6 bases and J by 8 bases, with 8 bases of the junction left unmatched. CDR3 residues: CASSVLAGGSYEQFF. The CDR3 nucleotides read TGTGCCAGCAGCGTACTAGCGGGGGGTTCCTATGAGCAGTTCTTC.

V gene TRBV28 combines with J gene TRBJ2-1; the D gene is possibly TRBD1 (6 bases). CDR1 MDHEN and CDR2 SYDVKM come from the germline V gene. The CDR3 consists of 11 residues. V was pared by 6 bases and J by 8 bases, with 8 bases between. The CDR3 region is CASRDSDEQFF. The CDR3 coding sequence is TGTGCCAGCAGGGACAGTGATGAGCAGTTCTTC.

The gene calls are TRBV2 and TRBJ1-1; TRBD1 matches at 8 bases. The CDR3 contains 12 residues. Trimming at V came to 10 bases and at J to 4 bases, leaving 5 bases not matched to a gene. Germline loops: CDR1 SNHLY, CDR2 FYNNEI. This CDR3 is CATGQGPTEAFF. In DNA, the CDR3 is TGTGCCACCGGACAGGGACCCACTGAAGCTTTCTTT.

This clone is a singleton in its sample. CDR3 coding DNA: TGTGCCAGCAGCTTAGAACAGGCCACCTACGAGCAGTACTTC. Amino acids: CASSLEQATYEQYF. The genes are TRBV7-9 and TRBJ2-7; TRBD1 is a possible D gene (5 bases). The V gene lost 1 base and the J gene lost 2 bases, with 9 bases spanning the gap. The CDR3 runs 14 residues. CDR1 SEHNR and CDR2 FQNEAQ come from the germline V gene (reference sequence). Using reference TRBV7-9 and TRBJ2-7 for the parts outside the CDR3, the full variable domain is DTGVSQNPRHKITKRGQNVTFRCDPISEHNRLYWYRQTLGQGPEFLTYFQNEAQLEKSRLLSDRFSAERPKGSFSTLEIQRTEQGDSAMYLCASSLEQATYEQYFGPGTRLTVT.

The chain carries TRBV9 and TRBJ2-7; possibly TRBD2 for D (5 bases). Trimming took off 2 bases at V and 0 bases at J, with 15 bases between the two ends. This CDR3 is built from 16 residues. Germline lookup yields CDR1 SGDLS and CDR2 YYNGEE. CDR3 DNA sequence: TGTGCCAGCAGCGTCTCTATGAGGGCGGTCTCCTACGAGCAGTACTTC. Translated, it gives CASSVSMRAVSYEQYF.

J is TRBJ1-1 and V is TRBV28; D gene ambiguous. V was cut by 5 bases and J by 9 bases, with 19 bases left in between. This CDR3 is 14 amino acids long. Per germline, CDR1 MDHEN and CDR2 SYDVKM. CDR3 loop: CASSTPPLQMKAFF. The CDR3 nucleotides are TGTGCCAGCAGTACACCGCCCTTACAGATGAAAGCTTTCTTT.

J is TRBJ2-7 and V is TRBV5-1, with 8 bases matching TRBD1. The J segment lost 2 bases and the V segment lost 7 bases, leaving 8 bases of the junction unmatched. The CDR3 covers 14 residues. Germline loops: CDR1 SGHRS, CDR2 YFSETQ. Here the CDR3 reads CASSWTGPPYEQYF. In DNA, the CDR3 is TGCGCCAGCTCTTGGACAGGGCCCCCCTACGAGCAGTACTTC. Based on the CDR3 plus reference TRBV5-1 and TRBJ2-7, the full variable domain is KAGVTQTPRYLIKTRGQQVTLSCSPISGHRSVSWYQQTPGQGLQFLFEYFSETQRNKGNFPGRFSGRQFSNSRSEMNVSTLELGDSALYLCASSWTGPPYEQYFGPGTRLTVT.

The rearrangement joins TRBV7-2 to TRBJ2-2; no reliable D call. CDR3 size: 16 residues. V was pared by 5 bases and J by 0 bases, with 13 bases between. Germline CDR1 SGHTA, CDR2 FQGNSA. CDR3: CASSNAWAANTGELFF. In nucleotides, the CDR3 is TGTGCCAGCAGCAATGCCTGGGCAGCGAACACCGGGGAGCTGTTTTTT.

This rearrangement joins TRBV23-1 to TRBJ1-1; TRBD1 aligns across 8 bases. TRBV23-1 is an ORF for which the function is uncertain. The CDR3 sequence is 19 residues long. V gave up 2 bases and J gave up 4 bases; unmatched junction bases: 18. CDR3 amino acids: CASSQTTGRGPEEVTEAFF. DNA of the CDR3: TGCGCCAGCAGTCAAACAACGGGCAGGGGGCCTGAGGAAGTCACTGAAGCTTTCTTT.

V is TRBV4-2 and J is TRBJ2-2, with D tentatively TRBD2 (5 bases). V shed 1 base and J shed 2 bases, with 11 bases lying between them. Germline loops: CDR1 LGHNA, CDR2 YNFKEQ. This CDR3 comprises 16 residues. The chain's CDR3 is CASSQGFGVNTGELFF. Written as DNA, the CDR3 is TGTGCCAGCAGCCAAGGATTCGGGGTTAACACCGGGGAGCTGTTTTTT.

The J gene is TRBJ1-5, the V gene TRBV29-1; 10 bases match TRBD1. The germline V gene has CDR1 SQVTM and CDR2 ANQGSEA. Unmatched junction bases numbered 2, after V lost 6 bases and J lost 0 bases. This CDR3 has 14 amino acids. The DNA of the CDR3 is TGCAGCGTGGGACAGGGGTCTAGCAATCAGCCCCAGCATTTT. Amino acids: CSVGQGSSNQPQHF.

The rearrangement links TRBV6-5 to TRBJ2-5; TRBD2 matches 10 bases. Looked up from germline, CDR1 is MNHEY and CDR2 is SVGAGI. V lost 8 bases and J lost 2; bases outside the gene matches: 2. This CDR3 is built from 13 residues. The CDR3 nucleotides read TGTGCCAGCCTTAGCGGGGGGCAAGAGACCCAGTACTTC. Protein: CASLSGGQETQYF.

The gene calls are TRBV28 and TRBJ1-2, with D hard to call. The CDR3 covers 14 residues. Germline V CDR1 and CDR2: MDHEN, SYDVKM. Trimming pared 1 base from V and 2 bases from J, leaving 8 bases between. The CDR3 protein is CASSLLPRNYGYTF. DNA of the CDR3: TGTGCCAGCAGTTTATTGCCCAGAAACTATGGCTACACCTTC.

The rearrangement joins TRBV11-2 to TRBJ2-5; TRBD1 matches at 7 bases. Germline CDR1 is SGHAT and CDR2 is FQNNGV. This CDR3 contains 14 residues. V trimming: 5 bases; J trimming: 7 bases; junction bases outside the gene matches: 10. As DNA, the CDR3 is TGTGCCAGCAGCCCATCGGACAGGCCAAGGACCCAGTACTTC. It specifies CASSPSDRPRTQYF. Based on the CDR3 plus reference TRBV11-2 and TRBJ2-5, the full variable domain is EAGVAQSPRYKIIEKRQSVAFWCNPISGHATLYWYQQILGQGPKLLIQFQNNGVVDDSQLPKDRFSAERLKGVDSTLKIQPAKLEDSAVYLCASSPSDRPRTQYFGPGTRLLVL.

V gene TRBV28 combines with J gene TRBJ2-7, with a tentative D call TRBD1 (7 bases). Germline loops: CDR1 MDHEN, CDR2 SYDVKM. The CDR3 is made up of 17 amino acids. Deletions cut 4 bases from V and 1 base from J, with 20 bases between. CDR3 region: CASSSSGGSGLSYEQYF. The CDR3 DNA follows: TGTGCCAGCAGTTCATCAGGGGGGTCAGGTTTGTCCTACGAGCAGTACTTC.

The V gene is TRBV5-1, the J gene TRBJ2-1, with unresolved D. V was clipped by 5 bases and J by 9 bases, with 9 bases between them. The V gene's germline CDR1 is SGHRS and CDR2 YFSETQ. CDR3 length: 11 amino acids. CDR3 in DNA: TGCGCCAGCAGAGTGTCCAGTGAGCAGTTCTTC. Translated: CASRVSSEQFF.

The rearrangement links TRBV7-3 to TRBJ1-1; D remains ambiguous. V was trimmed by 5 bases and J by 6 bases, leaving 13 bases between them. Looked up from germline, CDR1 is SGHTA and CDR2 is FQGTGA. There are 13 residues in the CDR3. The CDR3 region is CASSLVGAAEAFF. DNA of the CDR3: TGTGCCAGCAGCCTCGTGGGAGCGGCTGAAGCTTTCTTT. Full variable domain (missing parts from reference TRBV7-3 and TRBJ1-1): GAGVSQTPSNKVTEKGKYVELRCDPISGHTALYWYRQSLGQGPEFLIYFQGTGAADDSGLPNDRFFAVRPEGSVSTLKIQRTERGDSAVYLCASSLVGAAEAFFGQGTRLTVV.

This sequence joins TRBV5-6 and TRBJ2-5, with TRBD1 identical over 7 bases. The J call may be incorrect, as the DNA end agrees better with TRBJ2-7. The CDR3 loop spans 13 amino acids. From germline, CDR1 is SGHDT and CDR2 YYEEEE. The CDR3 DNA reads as TGTGCCAGCAGCTTATTCGACAGGGACGAGCAGTACTTC. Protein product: CASSLFDRDEQYF.

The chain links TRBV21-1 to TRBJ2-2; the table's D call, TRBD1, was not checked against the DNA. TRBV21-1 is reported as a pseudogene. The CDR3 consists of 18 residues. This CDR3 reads CASSKGVDGTGDAGELFF. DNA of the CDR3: TGTGCCAGCAGCAAAGGAGTCGACGGGACAGGGGACGCCGGGGAGCTGTTTTTT.

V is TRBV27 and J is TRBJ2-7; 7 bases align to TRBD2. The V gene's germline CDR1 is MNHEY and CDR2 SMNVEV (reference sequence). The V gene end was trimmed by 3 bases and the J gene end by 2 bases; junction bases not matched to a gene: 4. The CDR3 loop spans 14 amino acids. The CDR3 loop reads CASSFGGSAYEQYF. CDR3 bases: TGTGCCAGCAGTTTTGGCGGGAGTGCCTACGAGCAGTACTTC.

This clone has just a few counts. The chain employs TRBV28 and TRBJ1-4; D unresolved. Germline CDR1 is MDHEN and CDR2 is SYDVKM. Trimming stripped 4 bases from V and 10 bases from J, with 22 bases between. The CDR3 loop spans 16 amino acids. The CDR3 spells CASSSPRTDYRGKLFF. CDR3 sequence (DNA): TGTGCCAGCAGTTCCCCGAGGACGGACTACCGTGGAAAACTGTTTTTT.